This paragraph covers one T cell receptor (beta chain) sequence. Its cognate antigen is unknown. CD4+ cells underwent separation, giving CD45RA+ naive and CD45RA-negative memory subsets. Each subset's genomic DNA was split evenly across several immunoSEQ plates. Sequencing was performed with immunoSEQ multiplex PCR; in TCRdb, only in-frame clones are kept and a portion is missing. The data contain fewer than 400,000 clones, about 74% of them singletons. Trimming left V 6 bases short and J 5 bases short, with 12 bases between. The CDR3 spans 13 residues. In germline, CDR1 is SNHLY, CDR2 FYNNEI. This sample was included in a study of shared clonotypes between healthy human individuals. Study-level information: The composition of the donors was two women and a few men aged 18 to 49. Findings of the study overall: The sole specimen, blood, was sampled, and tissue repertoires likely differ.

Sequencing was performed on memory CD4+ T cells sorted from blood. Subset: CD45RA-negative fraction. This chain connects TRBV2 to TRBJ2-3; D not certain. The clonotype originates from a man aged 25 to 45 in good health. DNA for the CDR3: TGTGCCAGCAGCGTAGACCTAGGAGATACGCAGTATTTT. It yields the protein CASSVDLGDTQYF. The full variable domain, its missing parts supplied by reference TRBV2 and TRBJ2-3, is EPEVTQTPSHQVTQMGQEVILRCVPISNHLYFYWYRQILGQKVEFLVSFYNNEISEKSEIFDDQFSVERPDGSNFTLKIRSTKLEDSAMYFCASSVDLGDTQYFGPGTRLTVL.